Listed below are T cell receptor beta chains from one sample, sequenced in a study of cytomegalovirus exposure and HLA in healthy donors. Only in-frame clones appear in the TCRdb table, and some are missing; sequencing was by immunoSEQ multiplex PCR. The data contain 150,000 to 190,000 clones, 82% of them singletons. Material: PBMCs. These receptors all come from a woman aged 45-65 years in good health and CMV-seropositive. CDR3s include the opening cysteine and the closing phenylalanine or tryptophan. Each record gives: J gene, V gene, D gene, clone size, CDR3 protein, CDR3 DNA. The D gene is left open where the match is weak. Size values are once, few and many counts, or a class for expanded clones, and some rows have none.

TRBJ1-6 | TRBV15 | TRBD1 | - | CATSRGDRGNSPLHF | TGTGCCACCAGCAGGGGGGACAGGGGTAATTCACCCCTCCACTTT
TRBJ2-1 | TRBV30 | - | - | CAWSAVYNEQFF | TGTGCCTGGAGTGCGGTATACAATGAGCAGTTCTTC
TRBJ2-1 | TRBV29-1 | TRBD2 | - | CSVVAGGPSDEQFF | TGCAGCGTTGTCGCGGGGGGCCCCTCGGATGAGCAGTTCTTC
TRBJ1-5 | TRBV6-1 | - | - | CASSEVIGGLSNQPQHF | TGTGCCAGCAGTGAAGTGATAGGGGGATTAAGCAATCAGCCCCAGCATTTT
TRBJ2-1 | TRBV10-3 | TRBD2 | - | CAISETSGGVNEQFF | TGTGCCATCAGTGAGACTAGCGGGGGGGTCAATGAGCAGTTCTTC
TRBJ2-7 | TRBV7-2 | - | - | CASSLTRANEQYF | TGTGCCAGCAGCTTAACCAGGGCCAACGAGCAGTACTTC
TRBJ1-3 | TRBV10-1 | - | - | CASSHGGRSGNTIYF | TGCGCCAGCAGTCACGGGGGTCGCTCTGGAAACACCATATATTTT
TRBJ1-2 | TRBV5-1 | - | - | CASSLDHPGSRSYGYTF | TGCGCCAGCAGCTTGGATCACCCGGGAAGTAGGTCATATGGCTACACCTTC
TRBJ1-1 | TRBV30 | - | - | CAWSQTYRRNTEAFF | TGTGCCTGGAGTCAAACATACAGGAGAAACACTGAAGCTTTCTTT
TRBJ2-2 | TRBV7-9 | TRBD1 | - | CASSLGQGRTGELFF | TGTGCCAGCAGCTTAGGACAGGGAAGAACCGGGGAGCTGTTTTTT
TRBJ1-4 | TRBV2 | TRBD1 | once | CASRPGQGIEKLFF | TGTGCCAGCAGGCCGGGACAGGGGATAGAAAAACTGTTTTTT
TRBJ1-2 | TRBV6-6 | TRBD1 | - | CASRDTGTGDGYTF | TGTGCCAGCAGGGATACCGGGACAGGGGATGGCTACACCTTC
TRBJ2-1 | TRBV29-1 | - | - | CSVTTGSARRNNEQFF | TGCAGCGTTACCACTGGGTCGGCTAGGCGCAACAATGAGCAGTTCTTC
TRBJ2-1 | TRBV6-1 | - | - | CASSDMRRTAYNEQFF | TGTGCCAGCAGTGATATGAGGCGGACAGCCTACAATGAGCAGTTCTTC
TRBJ2-7 | TRBV7-8 | TRBD2 | - | CASSPGLAAYEQYF | TGTGCCAGCAGCCCGGGACTAGCGGCCTACGAGCAGTACTTC
TRBJ2-3 | TRBV4-2 | TRBD2 | - | CASSQDRGGAQYF | TGTGCCAGCAGCCAAGACCGGGGGGGGGCGCAGTATTTT
TRBJ1-2 | TRBV5-8 | - | - | CASSSTVPTYTF | TGTGCCAGCAGCTCCACCGTTCCTACCTACACCTTC
TRBJ2-7 | TRBV29-1 | - | - | CSVRGPSSYEQYF | TGCAGCGTCAGGGGCCCCAGCTCCTACGAGCAGTACTTC
TRBJ2-1 | TRBV5-4 | TRBD2 | - | CASSLGGVLQSEQFF | TGTGCCAGCAGCCTGGGGGGGGTACTACAAAGTGAGCAGTTCTTC
TRBJ1-2 | TRBV5-1 | TRBD1 | once | CASRGGVTGAEGYTF | TGCGCCAGCAGGGGTGGGGTTACAGGGGCAGAAGGCTACACCTTC
TRBJ1-2 | TRBV29-1 | TRBD1 | - | CSTRDRVDGYTF | TGCAGCACCCGGGACAGGGTGGATGGCTACACCTTC
TRBJ1-1 | TRBV29-1 | TRBD1 | - | CSVDKGQGMNTEAFF | TGCAGCGTTGATAAAGGACAGGGCATGAACACTGAAGCTTTCTTT
TRBJ1-3 | TRBV10-3 | - | - | CAIRPGSDINTIYF | TGTGCCATCAGGCCGGGATCTGATATAAACACCATATATTTT
TRBJ1-3 | TRBV27 | TRBD1 | - | CASSPRLGQGGNTIYF | TGTGCCAGCAGTCCACGGTTGGGACAGGGGGGTAACACCATATATTTT
TRBJ1-2 | TRBV6-5 | - | - | CASNPQGGAGGYTF | TGTGCCAGCAACCCACAGGGCGGAGCCGGTGGCTACACCTTC
TRBJ1-1 | TRBV2 | - | - | CASRWSQGDRAFF | TGTGCCAGCAGATGGTCCCAAGGGGATAGAGCTTTCTTT
TRBJ2-7 | TRBV6-1 | - | - | CASSQASSYEQYF | TGTGCCAGCAGCCAGGCCTCCTCATACGAGCAGTACTTC